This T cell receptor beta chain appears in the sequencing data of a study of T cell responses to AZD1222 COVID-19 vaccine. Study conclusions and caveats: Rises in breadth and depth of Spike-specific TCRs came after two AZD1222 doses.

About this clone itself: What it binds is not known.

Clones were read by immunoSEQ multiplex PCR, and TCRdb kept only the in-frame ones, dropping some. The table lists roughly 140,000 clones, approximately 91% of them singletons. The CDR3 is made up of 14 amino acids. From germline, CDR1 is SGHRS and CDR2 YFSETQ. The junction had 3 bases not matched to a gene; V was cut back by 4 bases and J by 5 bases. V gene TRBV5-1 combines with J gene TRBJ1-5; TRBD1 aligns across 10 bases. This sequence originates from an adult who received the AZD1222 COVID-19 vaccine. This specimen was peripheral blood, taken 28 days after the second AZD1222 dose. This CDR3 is CASSLGTGDQPQHF. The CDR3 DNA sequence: TGCGCCAGCAGCCTCGGGACAGGGGATCAGCCCCAGCATTTT.